The 16 T cell receptor beta chains below all came from one sample that was sequenced in a study of T cell responses to AZD1222 COVID-19 vaccine. Libraries were prepared by immunoSEQ multiplex PCR; TCRdb keeps only in-frame clonotypes and omits some of them. The sample records 250,000 to 300,000 clones, 90% to 95% being singletons. The material was peripheral blood, obtained 28 days after the second AZD1222 dose. These receptor sequences come from an adult who received the AZD1222 COVID-19 vaccine.

V gene TRBV6-5 combines with J gene TRBJ2-5; a weak D match, TRBD2 (6 bases). Trimming stripped 0 bases from V and 5 bases from J, with 10 bases between. The CDR3 is made up of 14 amino acids. Germline values: CDR1 MNHEY, CDR2 SVGAGI. CDR3 nucleotide sequence: TGTGCCAGCAGTTACTCGATTGCGGGGGAGACCCAGTACTTC. It translates to CASSYSIAGETQYF.

V usage is TRBV6-6 and J usage is TRBJ1-5; 7 bases fit TRBD1. There are 14 residues in the CDR3. V lost 4 bases, J lost 4 bases, and 4 bases stayed unmatched. In germline, CDR1 is MNHNY, CDR2 SVGAGI (reference sequence). The CDR3 coding sequence is TGTGCCAGCAGTTCCGGGACAGAAAATCAGCCCCAGCATTTT. It specifies CASSSGTENQPQHF.

This clone came up once. The chain combines TRBV29-1 with TRBJ1-1, with D unclear. Germline V gene data show CDR1 as SQVTM and CDR2 as ANQGSEA. Trimming took off 7 bases at V and 6 bases at J, with 15 bases between the two ends. The CDR3 covers 12 residues. The CDR3 protein is CSAKTEIAEAFF. The CDR3 DNA sequence: TGCAGCGCTAAAACAGAAATCGCTGAAGCTTTCTTT.

For this clone: This may be a read error: a much more frequent sequence differs by one nucleotide. The J gene is TRBJ2-1, the V gene TRBV9, with 11 bases fitting TRBD2. CDR3 length: 15 residues. Germline CDR1 is SGDLS and CDR2 is YYNGEE. Losses at the gene ends were 4 bases for V and 3 bases for J; bases not matched to a gene: 3. The CDR3 DNA is TGTGCCAGCAGCCCGGGACTAGCGGTCTACAATGAGCAGTTCTTC. This encodes CASSPGLAVYNEQFF. Full variable domain (outside the CDR3, taken from reference TRBV9 and TRBJ2-1): DSGVTQTPKHLITATGQRVTLRCSPRSGDLSVYWYQQSLDQGLQFLIQYYNGEERAKGNILERFSAQQFPDLHSELNLSSLELGDSALYFCASSPGLAVYNEQFFGPGTRLTVL.

The rearrangement uses TRBV4-2 and TRBJ1-1; no reliable D call. This CDR3 has 12 amino acids. Germline CDR1 LGHNA, CDR2 YNFKEQ. Trimming took 6 bases from V and 1 from J, leaving 6 bases between them. The CDR3 here is CASRDGNTEAFF. The CDR3 DNA sequence: TGTGCCAGCAGGGACGGGAACACTGAAGCTTTCTTT.

The chain is built from TRBV5-1 and TRBJ1-6, with D perhaps TRBD1 (5 bases). This CDR3 contains 14 residues. From germline, CDR1 is SGHRS and CDR2 YFSETQ. Between the trimmed V and J ends, which lost 5 bases and 8 bases, there was a span of 14 bases. CDR3 amino acids: CASSATGTDSPLHF. The CDR3 DNA is TGCGCCAGCAGTGCGACTGGGACGGATTCACCCCTCCACTTT.

The genes are TRBV11-2 and TRBJ2-5; D ambiguous. The CDR3 loop spans 13 amino acids. The ends were cut back, 1 base at V and 4 bases at J, with 7 bases in the middle. Germline-derived CDR1 and CDR2 are SGHAT and FQNNGV. The CDR3 region is CASSLVAPETQYF. DNA of the CDR3: TGTGCCAGCAGCTTAGTGGCACCAGAGACCCAGTACTTC.

The CDR3 DNA follows: TGTGCCAGCAGTGAAACGGGACAGCCAAATCAGCCCCAGCATTTT. It is translated as CASSETGQPNQPQHF. The chain recombines TRBV2 with TRBJ1-5; 7 positions agree with TRBD1. Germline V lookup: CDR1 SNHLY, CDR2 FYNNEI. The length of the CDR3 is 15 residues. With 2 bases clipped from V and 4 bases from J, the junction kept 5 bases outside the gene matches.

The genes are TRBV29-1 and TRBJ2-1, with D possibly matching TRBD2 (6 bases). The V end was cut by 4 bases, the J end by 3 bases, with 16 bases between. CDR1 is SQVTM, CDR2 ANQGSEA, per germline. CDR3 length equals 15 residues. The CDR3 sequence: CSVVPKAGLYNEQFF. CDR3 nucleotide sequence: TGCAGCGTTGTTCCGAAGGCGGGACTCTACAATGAGCAGTTCTTC.

V gene TRBV6-2 or TRBV6-3 combines with J gene TRBJ2-1; D not resolved. Between the trimmed V and J ends, which lost 5 bases and 6 bases, there was a span of 5 bases. CDR3 length equals 11 residues. CDR1 MNHEY and CDR2 SVGEGT come from the germline V gene. The chain's CDR3 is CASSPSNEQFF. The CDR3 coding sequence is TGTGCCAGCAGTCCATCCAATGAGCAGTTCTTC.

This chain joins TRBV5-6 and TRBJ2-3; weak D call: TRBD2 (5 bases). In germline, CDR1 is SGHDT, CDR2 YYEEEE. Trimming took 4 bases from V and 1 from J, leaving 16 bases between them. The CDR3 consists of 16 residues. The CDR3 bases are TGTGCCAGCAGCAAAACGGGGTTAAGGGGCACAGATACGCAGTATTTT. Translating gives CASSKTGLRGTDTQYF.

The chain employs TRBV6-5 and TRBJ1-1; D remains ambiguous. Trimming left V 2 bases short and J 0 bases short, with 7 bases between. The CDR3 is made up of 14 amino acids. CDR1 is MNHEY, CDR2 SVGAGI, per germline. CDR3 sequence (DNA): TGTGCCAGCAGTTACATGGGAATGAACACTGAAGCTTTCTTT. Amino acids: CASSYMGMNTEAFF.

The J gene is TRBJ1-1, the V gene TRBV24-1; D gene uncertain. Trimming took off 1 base at V and 7 bases at J, with 9 bases between the two ends. Germline V gives CDR1 KGHDR, CDR2 SFDVKD. The CDR3 has 13 amino acids. The CDR3 spells CATSDFYKGEAFF. CDR3 DNA: TGTGCCACCAGTGATTTTTATAAAGGTGAAGCTTTCTTT.

The chain carries TRBV20-1 and TRBJ1-1; the D gene is possibly TRBD1 (5 bases). The CDR3 consists of 14 residues. The V gene lost 3 bases and the J gene lost 3 bases, with 14 bases spanning the gap. The germline V gene has CDR1 DFQATT and CDR2 SNEGSKA (reference sequence). The CDR3, as DNA: TGCAGTGCTAGTGGGGCAGGCGGTTACACTGAAGCTTTCTTT. It translates to CSASGAGGYTEAFF.

CDR3 amino acids: CASSPDWGGTDTQYF. The CDR3 coding sequence is TGTGCCAGTAGTCCAGACTGGGGGGGCACAGATACGCAGTATTTT. The rearrangement links TRBV19 to TRBJ2-3; tentatively, D is TRBD2 (6 bases). V lost 5 bases, J lost 1 base, and 13 bases lay in between. The CDR3 length is 15 residues. Germline CDR1 and CDR2: LNHDA and SQIVND (reference sequence).

CDR3 in amino acids: CSASQQGGYGEQFF. Written as DNA, the CDR3 is TGCAGTGCTAGTCAGCAGGGGGGCTACGGTGAGCAGTTCTTC. J is TRBJ2-1 and V is TRBV20-1; D might be TRBD1 (7 bases). CDR1 and CDR2 from the germline V gene are DFQATT and SNEGSKA (reference sequence). Trimming stripped 3 bases from V and 9 bases from J, with 18 bases between. The CDR3 is 14 residues long.